Following are 15 T cell receptor beta chains from one sample sequenced in a study of T-cell memory formation after mild COVID-19 (dated by TCRdb to the early 2020s). Libraries were prepared through 5' RACE. Sequencer: Illumina NovaSeq 6000. TCRdb passed the public sequencing reads through fastp at Q25 and MiXCR, retaining productive beta sequences. Each entry is one CDR3 protein sequence, shown with its most common DNA and genes. Across this sample there are 450,000 to 700,000 distinct CDR3 sequences, with about a sixth seen only once. More than 10% of the sample is held by the ten biggest clonotypes. Sample: PBMCs or a T cell subset sorted from them (not recorded which). These receptors were collected from an adult woman who had mild COVID-19 (a few samples of this study predate the infection). The sample titles of this study are shuffled in the database, so cell type and time point are left out; the donor was told from shared clones.

This sequence joins TRBV4-1 and TRBJ1-4; 8 nucleotides line up with TRBD1. Per germline, CDR1 MGHRA and CDR2 YSYEKL. This CDR3 has 16 residues. V lost 0 bases to trimming and J lost 8 bases; unmatched junction nucleotides: 8. The CDR3 loop reads CASSQDPGTGQEKLFF. The CDR3 nucleotides read TGCGCCAGCAGCCAAGATCCGGGGACAGGACAAGAAAAACTGTTTTTT.

The chain employs TRBV6-6 and TRBJ1-1; D might be TRBD1 (6 bases). The length of the CDR3 is 13 residues. CDR1 and CDR2 (germline): MNHNY, SVGAGI (reference sequence). V gave up 8 bases and J gave up 5 bases, with 15 bases separating them. The CDR3 nucleotides are TGTGCCAGCCGACCGGACAGTTCGACTGAAGCTTTCTTT. Amino acids: CASRPDSSTEAFF.

J is TRBJ2-3 and V is TRBV18; TRBD2 agrees at 11 bases. The CDR3 has 17 residues. Germline V gene lookup returns CDR1 KGHSH and CDR2 LQKENI. V gave up 1 base and J gave up 4 bases; unmatched junction bases: 7. For the CDR3, the DNA is TGTGCCAGCTCACCACGGGGACTAGCGGACGTACCAGATACGCAGTATTTT. As protein: CASSPRGLADVPDTQYF.

In its sample, this clonotype was seen many times. This sequence joins TRBV12-3 or TRBV12-4 and TRBJ2-1, with D tentatively TRBD2 (5 bases). The CDR3 extends over 12 amino acids. Trimming shortened V by 7 bases and J by 9 bases, and 13 bases separated the two germline ends. CDR3 nucleotides: TGTGCCAGCAACCGGGGATTTAGTGAGCAGTTCTTC. Amino acids: CASNRGFSEQFF.

This clonotype was picked up a small number of times. V gene TRBV2 combines with J gene TRBJ2-1, with D possibly TRBD2 on 6 matching bases. The CDR3 is 14 residues long. Trimming took off 3 bases at V and 12 bases at J, with 18 bases between the two ends. Germline CDR1 SNHLY, CDR2 FYNNEI. The CDR3 nucleotides are TGTGCCAGCAGTGATTCTCAGGCTAGCGACTCGCAGTTCTTC. Translated, it gives CASSDSQASDSQFF.

This clonotype has a handful of counts. The chain is built from TRBV5-1 and TRBJ1-2; 8 bases align to TRBD1. The V and J ends lost 4 bases and 4 bases, in that order; junction bases with no gene match: 6. The CDR3 contains 14 residues. The V gene's germline CDR1 is SGHRS and CDR2 YFSETQ. CDR3 coding DNA: TGCGCCAGCAGCACGGACAGGGTCCTCTATGGCTACACCTTC. Protein sequence: CASSTDRVLYGYTF.

The chain carries TRBV11-2 and TRBJ2-7, with TRBD2 as a possible D gene (5 bases). In germline, CDR1 is SGHAT, CDR2 FQNNGV. CDR3 length: 14 amino acids. V was trimmed by 5 bases and J by 3 bases, leaving 14 bases between them. The CDR3 bases are TGTGCCAGCAGCCTCCGGGGTTTCTTCTACGAGCAGTACTTC. Amino acids: CASSLRGFFYEQYF.

The chain joins TRBV24-1 to TRBJ2-1; 8 nucleotides align to TRBD2. J lost 10 bases, V lost 2 bases, and 9 bases had no gene match. CDR1 is KGHDR, CDR2 SFDVKD, per germline. This CDR3 has 15 residues. In DNA form, the CDR3 reads TGTGCCACCAGTGATTCGGTTAGCGGGGCCAGGGAGCAGTTCTTC. Its protein product is CATSDSVSGAREQFF.

The rearrangement links TRBV29-1 to TRBJ2-7; 10 nucleotides agree with TRBD1. The V segment lost 7 bases and the J segment 9 bases; nucleotides outside the gene matches: 18. This CDR3 has 15 amino acids. CDR1 and CDR2 from the germline V gene are SQVTM and ANQGSEA. CDR3 protein: CSGSDRGLDITTQYF. CDR3 nucleotide sequence: TGCAGCGGCTCCGACAGGGGGCTAGACATTACGACGCAGTACTTC.

The V call is TRBV5-1, the J call TRBJ2-7; tentatively, D is TRBD1 (5 bases). Germline CDR1 reads SGHRS; CDR2 reads YFSETQ. CDR3 size: 13 residues. The ends were cut back, 7 bases at V and 0 bases at J, with 11 bases in the middle. CDR3 DNA: TGCGCCAGCTCAGGGATCAGCTCCTACGAGCAGTACTTC. Its protein is CASSGISSYEQYF.

For the CDR3, the DNA is TGTGCCAGCAGCTTAGAGACAGGGACTCTGAATGAGCAGTTCTTC. Its protein product is CASSLETGTLNEQFF. The genes are TRBV7-6 and TRBJ2-1, with TRBD1 as a possible D gene (7 bases). V was trimmed by 1 base and J by 7 bases, leaving 14 bases between them. Germline lookup yields CDR1 SGHVS and CDR2 FNYEAQ. CDR3 size: 15 residues.

This clonotype has just a few counts. The V and J genes are TRBV4-3 and TRBJ2-4; D tentatively reads TRBD1 or TRBD2 (5 bases each). The CDR3 contains 14 residues. The V gene lost 0 bases and the J gene lost 6 bases, with 9 bases spanning the gap. From germline, CDR1 is LGHNA and CDR2 YSLEER. CDR3 sequence: CASSQDRGANIQYF. CDR3 nucleotide sequence: TGCGCCAGCAGCCAAGATCGGGGCGCAAACATTCAGTACTTC.

In this sample, this clonotype turned up a few times. The genes are TRBV6-1 and TRBJ2-1; D is unclear. V was pared by 5 bases and J by 9 bases, with 14 bases between. This CDR3 is built from 13 residues. Germline-derived CDR1 and CDR2 are MNHNS and SASEGT. CDR3 amino acids: CASSSGPLGEQFF. CDR3 nucleotide sequence: TGTGCCAGCAGTTCCGGACCTTTGGGTGAGCAGTTCTTC.

The V gene is TRBV4-3, the J gene TRBJ1-1; 8 bases are a match to TRBD1. Losses at the gene ends were 7 bases for V and 1 base for J; bases not matched to a gene: 11. Per germline, CDR1 LGHNA and CDR2 YSLEER. The CDR3 is 16 residues long. The CDR3 loop is CASTRQGTGGNTEAFF. CDR3 DNA sequence: TGCGCCAGCACTCGACAGGGGACGGGGGGGAACACTGAAGCTTTCTTT.

This clonotype was found a few times. The chain recombines TRBV7-2 with TRBJ1-5; 7 bases align to TRBD1. Germline lookup yields CDR1 SGHTA and CDR2 FQGNSA. The CDR3 covers 15 residues. V trimming: 6 bases; J trimming: 6 bases; junction bases outside the gene matches: 11. Here the CDR3 DNA reads TGTGCCAGCAGTCAGGGGGGAGCTCGGGGTCAGCCCCAGCATTTT. It encodes CASSQGGARGQPQHF.